Below, 20 T cell receptor beta chains from the same sample are listed, as sequenced in a study of beta chain features in type 1 diabetes. Reverse transcribing all isolated RNA meant expressed TCRB transcripts were sequenced. Data came from immunoSEQ multiplex PCR; TCRdb stores just in-frame clones and leaves some out. The repertoire holds 400,000 to 600,000 clones, with 30% as singletons. Specimen: naive CD4+ T cells from blood. These receptor sequences come from a man between 18 and 35 years old in good health.

This clone has just a few counts. The rearrangement links TRBV7-2 to TRBJ2-1, with unresolved D. The germline CDR1 and CDR2 sequences are SGHTA and FQGNSA. This CDR3 is 15 amino acids long. The V end lost 0 bases, the J end lost 2 bases, and 8 bases lay between the germline ends. This CDR3 reads CASSLALKTYNEQFF. DNA for the CDR3: TGTGCCAGCAGCTTAGCGCTAAAAACCTACAATGAGCAGTTCTTC. The variable domain in full, completed from reference TRBV7-2 and TRBJ2-1, reads GAGVSQSPSNKVTEKGKDVELRCDPISGHTALYWYRQSLGQGLEFLIYFQGNSAPDKSGLPSDRFSAERTGGSVSTLTIQRTQQEDSAVYLCASSLALKTYNEQFFGPGTRLTVL.

The rearrangement uses TRBV4-1 and TRBJ2-7; 7 positions match TRBD1. V lost 1 base, J lost 0 bases, and 9 bases stayed unmatched. Germline V CDR1 and CDR2: MGHRA, YSYEKL. The CDR3 is 17 amino acids. CDR3 DNA: TGCGCCAGCAGCCAAGGCTATGGGACAGATAACTCCTACGAGCAGTACTTC. This gives the protein CASSQGYGTDNSYEQYF.

The V and J genes are TRBV5-6 and TRBJ2-7; D remains ambiguous. Germline CDR1 is SGHDT and CDR2 is YYEEEE. This CDR3 region has 11 residues. V was clipped by 2 bases and J by 9 bases, with 9 bases between them. The CDR3 sequence is CASSFNERQYF. DNA of the CDR3: TGTGCCAGCAGCTTTAACGAGCGGCAGTACTTC.

The table lists this clone with a few counts. CDR3 region: CASSVAGGTSYNEQFF. The CDR3 DNA reads as TGTGCCAGCAGCGTAGCTGGCGGGACATCCTACAATGAGCAGTTCTTC. V usage is TRBV9 and J usage is TRBJ2-1; D possibly matches TRBD1 or TRBD2 (6 bases each). CDR1 is SGDLS and CDR2 is YYNGEE in the germline V gene. The CDR3 runs to 16 residues. V gave up 0 bases and J gave up 1 base, with 11 bases separating them.

Turning to this clone: Other DNA sequences from this sample encode an identical CDR3 as well. This chain uses TRBV9 with TRBJ2-1; TRBD2 matches 9 bases. With 0 bases clipped from V and 3 bases from J, the junction kept 1 base outside the gene matches. The germline V gene encodes CDR1 SGDLS and CDR2 YYNGEE. This CDR3 comprises 15 residues. CDR3: CASSVASGVYNEQFF. The CDR3 DNA reads TGTGCCAGCAGCGTAGCTAGCGGGGTCTACAATGAGCAGTTCTTC. Full variable domain (rest looked up from reference TRBV9 and TRBJ2-1): DSGVTQTPKHLITATGQRVTLRCSPRSGDLSVYWYQQSLDQGLQFLIQYYNGEERAKGNILERFSAQQFPDLHSELNLSSLELGDSALYFCASSVASGVYNEQFFGPGTRLTVL.

This clone has only a few counts. The gene calls are TRBV4-2 and TRBJ2-5; TRBD2 matches at 13 bases. The CDR3 is 15 amino acids. CDR1 LGHNA and CDR2 YNFKEQ come from the germline V gene. The junction had 2 bases not matched to a gene; V was cut back by 5 bases and J by 2 bases. The CDR3 sequence is CASSKGLAGQETQYF. CDR3 in DNA: TGTGCCAGCAGCAAGGGACTAGCGGGACAAGAGACCCAGTACTTC.

The J gene is TRBJ2-1, the V gene TRBV7-2, with D possibly matching TRBD2 (6 bases). Per germline, CDR1 SGHTA and CDR2 FQGNSA. The CDR3 consists of 14 residues. Trimming took 2 bases from V and 4 from J, leaving 9 bases between them. CDR3 residues: CASSLIGGYNEQFF. CDR3 in DNA: TGTGCCAGCAGCTTAATTGGGGGGTACAATGAGCAGTTCTTC. The entire variable domain, with the rest obtained from reference TRBV7-2 and TRBJ2-1, is as follows: GAGVSQSPSNKVTEKGKDVELRCDPISGHTALYWYRQSLGQGLEFLIYFQGNSAPDKSGLPSDRFSAERTGGSVSTLTIQRTQQEDSAVYLCASSLIGGYNEQFFGPGTRLTVL.

This clone has just a few counts. CDR3 residues: CAWSPAGIMNTGELFF. The DNA of the CDR3 is TGTGCCTGGAGCCCAGCGGGGATTATGAACACCGGGGAGCTGTTTTTT. The chain joins TRBV30 to TRBJ2-2; the match to TRBD2 covers 7 bases. From germline, CDR1 is GTSNPN and CDR2 SVGIG (reference sequence). V lost 3 bases, J lost 1 base, and 8 bases stayed unmatched. The CDR3 is 16 residues long.

The chain joins TRBV11-2 to TRBJ2-2; TRBD1 aligns across 7 bases. Germline CDR1 SGHAT, CDR2 FQNNGV. This CDR3 has 16 amino acids. V lost 4 bases to trimming and J lost 1 base; unmatched junction nucleotides: 6. The CDR3 DNA sequence: TGTGCCAGCAGCTCCAGATCAGGGGGGAACACCGGGGAGCTGTTTTTT. Encoded protein: CASSSRSGGNTGELFF.

The CDR3 loop reads CASRFRGGGDTQYF. The CDR3 DNA sequence: TGTGCCAGCAGATTCAGGGGTGGCGGAGATACGCAGTATTTT. The chain couples TRBV27 to TRBJ2-3, with a possible D match to TRBD1 (6 bases). The V and J ends lost 6 bases and 5 bases respectively, with 15 bases between them. Germline CDR1 and CDR2: MNHEY and SMNVEV (reference sequence). This CDR3 is built from 14 residues.

This clone was detected only a few times. The sample contains more than one DNA sequence encoding this CDR3. The CDR3 DNA sequence: TGCGCCAGCAGCTTTGGAAGCTCTGGGGCCAACGTCCTGACTTTC. Its protein product is CASSFGSSGANVLTF. The chain recombines TRBV5-1 with TRBJ2-6; no clear D gene. V dropped 2 bases and J dropped 0 bases, with 6 bases sitting between them. The CDR3 loop spans 15 amino acids. In germline, CDR1 is SGHRS, CDR2 YFSETQ.

J is TRBJ1-5 and V is TRBV29-1; weak D call: TRBD1 (5 bases). V was cut by 5 bases and J by 2 bases, with 19 bases left in between. The length of the CDR3 is 16 residues. Looked up from germline, CDR1 is SQVTM and CDR2 is ANQGSEA. The CDR3, as DNA: TGCAGCGTTTCCTTCGGCGGGGGTAGAGGCAATCAGCCCCAGCATTTT. This sequence encodes CSVSFGGGRGNQPQHF. Variable domain in full (rest from reference TRBV29-1 and TRBJ1-5): SAVISQKPSRDICQRGTSLTIQCQVDSQVTMMFWYRQQPGQSLTLIATANQGSEATYESGFVIDKFPISRPNLTFSTLTVSNMSPEDSSIYLCSVSFGGGRGNQPQHFGDGTRLSIL.

This clone came up a few times. Other nucleotide sequences from this sample produce the same CDR3. The chain uses TRBV7-9 and TRBJ2-7, with unresolved D. The CDR3 has 12 residues. Germline CDR1 is SEHNR and CDR2 is FQNEAQ (reference sequence). Trimming took 3 bases from V and 3 from J, leaving 6 bases between them. CDR3 region: CASSLDLYEQYF. The DNA of the CDR3 is TGTGCCAGCAGCTTGGACCTCTACGAGCAGTACTTC.

This chain links TRBV27 with TRBJ2-3; 8 positions agree with TRBD1. Germline CDR1 is MNHEY and CDR2 is SMNVEV (reference sequence). Germline trimming cut 2 bases from V and 7 bases from J; bases unmatched to any gene: 5. The CDR3 is made up of 14 amino acids. As DNA, the CDR3 is TGTGCCAGCAGTTTAGGGGACAGGCCTTATACGCAGTATTTT. Translating gives CASSLGDRPYTQYF.

The rearrangement links TRBV4-2 to TRBJ2-3; 8 bases match TRBD2. The V gene end was trimmed by 0 bases and the J gene end by 4 bases; junction bases not matched to a gene: 9. Germline V gene lookup returns CDR1 LGHNA and CDR2 YNFKEQ. CDR3 length: 17 residues. CDR3 region: CASSQELGGRMADTQYF. CDR3 nucleotide sequence: TGTGCCAGCAGCCAAGAATTAGGCGGGAGGATGGCAGATACGCAGTATTTT.

The chain carries TRBV5-4 and TRBJ2-6, with 9 bases that match TRBD1. V shed 3 bases and J 0 bases; nucleotides not matched to a gene: 4. The CDR3 length is 17 residues. The germline CDR1 and CDR2 sequences are SGHNT and YYREEE (reference sequence). In nucleotides, the CDR3 is TGTGCCAGCAGCTGGGGGACAGGGAGCTCTGGGGCCAACGTCCTGACTTTC. Translation: CASSWGTGSSGANVLTF.

The chain recombines TRBV7-3 with TRBJ2-3; no clear D. The CDR3 has 14 amino acids. Per the germline V gene, CDR1 is SGHTA and CDR2 is FQGTGA. The V gene lost 2 bases and the J gene lost 2 bases, with 8 bases spanning the gap. CDR3 protein: CASSLARNTDTQYF. The CDR3 DNA follows: TGTGCCAGCAGCTTAGCCAGGAACACAGATACGCAGTATTTT. Supplemented by reference TRBV7-3 and TRBJ2-3, the full variable domain reads GAGVSQTPSNKVTEKGKYVELRCDPISGHTALYWYRQSLGQGPEFLIYFQGTGAADDSGLPNDRFFAVRPEGSVSTLKIQRTERGDSAVYLCASSLARNTDTQYFGPGTRLTVL.

This chain uses TRBV7-6 with TRBJ2-1, with 8 bases fitting TRBD2. Trimming cost V 6 bases and J 4 bases; bases outside gene matches: 5. The CDR3 spans 14 residues. Germline V gene data show CDR1 as SGHVS and CDR2 as FNYEAQ. CDR3 residues: CASSHPSGYNEQFF. The CDR3 DNA sequence: TGTGCCAGCAGTCATCCTAGCGGGTACAATGAGCAGTTCTTC. Full variable domain (missing parts from reference TRBV7-6 and TRBJ2-1): GAGVSQSPRYKVTKRGQDVALRCDPISGHVSLYWYRQALGQGPEFLTYFNYEAQQDKSGLPNDRFSAERPEGSISTLTIQRTEQRDSAMYRCASSHPSGYNEQFFGPGTRLTVL.

Written as DNA, the CDR3 is TGTGCCAGCAGTTTAGTCCTCGGGAGCTACGAGCAGTACTTC. This codes for CASSLVLGSYEQYF. This chain uses TRBV28 with TRBJ2-7, with D maybe TRBD2 (6 bases). CDR1 and CDR2 from the germline V gene are MDHEN and SYDVKM. Trimming pared 2 bases from V and 3 bases from J, leaving 11 bases between. The CDR3 is made up of 14 amino acids.

This clone occurred a few times. The V call is TRBV28, the J call TRBJ2-1; TRBD1 matches at 8 bases. The ends lost 6 bases at V and 7 bases at J; junction bases unmatched: 5. Germline CDR1 and CDR2: MDHEN and SYDVKM. This CDR3 is 13 amino acids long. CDR3 nucleotide sequence: TGTGCCAGCAGCGGACAGGGTATGAATGAGCAGTTCTTC. As protein: CASSGQGMNEQFF.